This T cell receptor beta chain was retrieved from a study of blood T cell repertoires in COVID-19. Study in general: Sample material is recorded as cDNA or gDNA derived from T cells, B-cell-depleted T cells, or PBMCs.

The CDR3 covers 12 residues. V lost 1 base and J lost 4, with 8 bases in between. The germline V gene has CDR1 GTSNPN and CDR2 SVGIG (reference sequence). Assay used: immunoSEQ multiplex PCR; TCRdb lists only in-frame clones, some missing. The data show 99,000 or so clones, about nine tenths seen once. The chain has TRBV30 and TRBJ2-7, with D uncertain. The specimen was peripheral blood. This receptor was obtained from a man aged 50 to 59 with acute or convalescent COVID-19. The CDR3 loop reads CAWSEASYEQYF. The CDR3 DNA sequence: TGTGCCTGGAGTGAGGCTAGTTACGAGCAGTACTTC.